This T cell receptor beta chain was recovered during a study of T cells in Graves' hyperthyroidism and ophthalmopathy. Study at large: Before any treatment, at initial diagnosis, peripheral blood was collected.

Points from the study as a whole: Researchers report that a 13 V-J model separated ophthalmopathy from stable hyperthyroidism.

The patients, who ranged from 18 to 65 in age, presented with newly diagnosed hyperthyroidism lasting under 2 months. Diagnoses were made from clinical symptoms, serum measures (thyroxine and TRAb), thyroid ultrasound and orbital computed tomography. This clonotype was seen many times. Its antigen is still unknown. Trimming stripped 0 bases from V and 4 bases from J, with 9 bases between. From germline, CDR1 is ENHRY and CDR2 SYGVKD. The CDR3 loop spans 14 amino acids. The TCR beta CDR3 regions underwent amplification using RNA transcripts as the source. Carried out on the TCR CDR3, a first-round RT-PCR used the HTBI primer set. TCRdb independently ran MiXCR on the multiplex PCR reads; one entry per CDR3 protein. Of 600,000 to 750,000 distinct CDR3 sequences listed, roughly 17% are singletons.

V and J are TRBV10-3 and TRBJ1-2; possibly TRBD1 for D (6 bases). This TCR was sampled from a man aged 45-65 years with Graves' hyperthyroidism. Sequencing was done on a sample of blood. The CDR3, as DNA: TGTGCCATCAGTGAGTCAGGAGGGGGCTATGGCTACACCTTC. Translated, it gives CAISESGGGYGYTF.